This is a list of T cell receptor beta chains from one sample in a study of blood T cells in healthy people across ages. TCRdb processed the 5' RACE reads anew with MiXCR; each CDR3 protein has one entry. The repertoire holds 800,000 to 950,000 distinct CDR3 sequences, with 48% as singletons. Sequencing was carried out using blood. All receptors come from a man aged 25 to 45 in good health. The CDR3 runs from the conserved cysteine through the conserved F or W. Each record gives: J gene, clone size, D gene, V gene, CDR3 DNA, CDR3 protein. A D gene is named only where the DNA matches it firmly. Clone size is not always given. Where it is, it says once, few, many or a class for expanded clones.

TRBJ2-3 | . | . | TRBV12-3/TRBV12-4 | TGTGCCAGCAGCCGATGGGTGGGGGTAGCAGATACGCAGTATTTT | CASSRWVGVADTQYF
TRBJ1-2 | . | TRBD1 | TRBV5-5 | TGTGCCAGCAGCCGACAGGGGTCTTATGGCTACACCTTC | CASSRQGSYGYTF
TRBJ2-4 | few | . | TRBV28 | TGTGCCAGCCTCGTTTTAGGGGAAAACATTCAGTACTTC | CASLVLGENIQYF
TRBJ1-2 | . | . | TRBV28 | TGTGCCAGCAGGAACAGGGAACACTATGGCTACACCTTC | CASRNREHYGYTF
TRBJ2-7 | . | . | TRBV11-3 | TGTGCCAGCAGCGCCTTCGGCGCGTACGAGCAGTACTTC | CASSAFGAYEQYF
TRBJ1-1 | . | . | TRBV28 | TGTGCCAGCAGGGGGGCCCTTGGGGTGAACACTGAAGCTTTCTTT | CASRGALGVNTEAFF
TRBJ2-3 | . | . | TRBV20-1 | TGCAGTGCTGAGGGCAGAACCCACACAGATACGCAGTATTTT | CSAEGRTHTDTQYF
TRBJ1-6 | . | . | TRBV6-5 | TGTGCCAGCAGTTACGACTCCAGAGAGGGCTCCTATAATTCACCCCTCCACTTT | CASSYDSREGSYNSPLHF
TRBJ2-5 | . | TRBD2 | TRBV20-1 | TGCAGTGCTGAGCGGGAGCTGGGAGAGACCCAGTACTTC | CSAERELGETQYF
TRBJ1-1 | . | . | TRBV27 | TGTGCCAGCAGTAGTTTGAGCACTGAAGCTTTCTTT | CASSSLSTEAFF
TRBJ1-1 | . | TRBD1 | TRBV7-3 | TGTGCCAGCAGCCGACAGGGTCAGAACACTGAAGCTTTCTTT | CASSRQGQNTEAFF
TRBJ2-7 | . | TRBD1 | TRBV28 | TGTGCCAGCAGTTTATCCACGGACAGGAGCTCCTACGAGCAGTACTTC | CASSLSTDRSSYEQYF
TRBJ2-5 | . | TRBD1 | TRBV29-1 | TGCAGCGTTCGACAGGGGCCGGAGACCCAGTACTTC | CSVRQGPETQYF
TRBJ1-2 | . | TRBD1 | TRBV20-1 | TGCAGTTACCGGACAGGGGCTAACTATGGCTACACCTTC | CSYRTGANYGYTF
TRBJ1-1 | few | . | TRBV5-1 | TGCGCCAGCAGCCCCCGGAGCCTCACTGAAGCTTTCTTT | CASSPRSLTEAFF
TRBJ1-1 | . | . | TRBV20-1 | TGCAGTGCTAGAGATCGGCAGGCCACCAGACAAGCTTTCTTT | CSARDRQATRQAFF
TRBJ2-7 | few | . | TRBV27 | TGTGCCAGCAGTCCCTCACTAGGGGGCTCCTACGAGCAGTACTTC | CASSPSLGGSYEQYF
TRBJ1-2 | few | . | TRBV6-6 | TGTGCCAGCAGTGATCTCACAGGGCGGGGACTGGATGGCTACACCTTC | CASSDLTGRGLDGYTF
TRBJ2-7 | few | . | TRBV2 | TGTGCCAGCAGTGATATCGTCTCCTACGAGCAGTACTTC | CASSDIVSYEQYF
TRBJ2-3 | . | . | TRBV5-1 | TGCGCCAGCAGCTTGGATCCGGGGGTCACAGATACGCAGTATTTT | CASSLDPGVTDTQYF
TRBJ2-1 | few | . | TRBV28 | TGTGCCAGCAGTCCCCCCTGTGAGCAGTTCTTC | CASSPPCEQFF
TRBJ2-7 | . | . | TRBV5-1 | TGCGCCGGCCGGACTGATTTCTACGAGCAGTACTTC | CAGRTDFYEQYF
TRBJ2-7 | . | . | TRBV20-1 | TGCAGTGTCACGGTTGGGGGGGGGCCGCACAATGAGCAGTACTTC | CSVTVGGGPHNEQYF
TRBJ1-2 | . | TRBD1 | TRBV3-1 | TGTACTAGCAGCCAAGAAGGAACAGGGGGCGATGAGGGCTACACCTTC | CTSSQEGTGGDEGYTF
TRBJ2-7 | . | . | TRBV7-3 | TGTGCCAGCAGCTTATCCGGGTATTCTCCCGACGAGCAGTACTTC | CASSLSGYSPDEQYF
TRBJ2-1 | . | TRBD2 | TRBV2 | TGTGCCAGCAGTTGGCGGGGGGAGAACAATGAGCAGTTCTTC | CASSWRGENNEQFF
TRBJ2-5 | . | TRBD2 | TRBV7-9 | TGTGCCAGCAGCTTACCCGACGGACTAGCGGGGCTCCAAGAGACCCAGTACTTC | CASSLPDGLAGLQETQYF
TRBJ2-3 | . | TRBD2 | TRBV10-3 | TGTGCCATCAGACCGGGACTAGCGGGGAACTCCACAGATACGCAGTATTTT | CAIRPGLAGNSTDTQYF
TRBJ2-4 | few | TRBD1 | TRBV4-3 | TGCGCCAGCAGCCAAGACCGACAGGGGGCGGACATTCAGTACTTC | CASSQDRQGADIQYF
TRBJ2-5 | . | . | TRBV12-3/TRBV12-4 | TGTGCCAGCAGGCAACTAGGGCAGACCCAGTACTTC | CASRQLGQTQYF
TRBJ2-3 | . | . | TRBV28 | TGTGCCAGCAGTTTTCTGGCGGAAGGGGGGCCCACAGATACGCAGTATTTT | CASSFLAEGGPTDTQYF
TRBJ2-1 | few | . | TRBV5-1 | TGCGCCAGCGTGGGGGACCGACTCTACAATGAGCAGTTCTTC | CASVGDRLYNEQFF
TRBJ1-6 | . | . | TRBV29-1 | TGCAGCGTTTCCCAGGGGAATTCACCCCCCCACTTT | CSVSQGNSPPHF
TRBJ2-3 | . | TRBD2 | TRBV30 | TGTGCCTTGACTAGCGGGGGCACAGATACGCAGTATTTT | CALTSGGTDTQYF
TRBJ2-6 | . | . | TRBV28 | TGTGCCAGCAGCTCCGGGACTCGCAACGTCCTGACTTTC | CASSSGTRNVLTF
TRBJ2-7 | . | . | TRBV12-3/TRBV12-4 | TGTGCCAGCAGCCCGGACTGGTACGAGCAGTACTTC | CASSPDWYEQYF
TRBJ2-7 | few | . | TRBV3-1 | TGTGCCAGCGATGGCGGGGAGAACTACGAGCAGTACTTC | CASDGGENYEQYF
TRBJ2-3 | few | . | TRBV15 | TGTGCCACCAGCAGTTATCGGGGGACAGATACGCAGTATTTT | CATSSYRGTDTQYF
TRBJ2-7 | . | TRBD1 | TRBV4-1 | TGCGCCAGCAGCCAAGGGGGGGCAAGGACAGGGACATCCTACGAGCAGTACTTC | CASSQGGARTGTSYEQYF
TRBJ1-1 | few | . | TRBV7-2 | TGTGCCAGCAGCTATGCCCCGGCAACAGGGTTTGAAGCTTTCTTT | CASSYAPATGFEAFF
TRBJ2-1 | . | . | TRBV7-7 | TGTGCTAGCAGCCCCTCAACCGGGTCCTACTATATGTATGAGCAGTTCTTC | CASSPSTGSYYMYEQFF
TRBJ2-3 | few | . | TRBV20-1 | TGCAGTGCTGGAACCTTAGATACGCAGTATTTT | CSAGTLDTQYF
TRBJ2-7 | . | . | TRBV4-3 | TGCGCCAGCAGCCAAGATAACGGGGACTACGAGCAGTACTTC | CASSQDNGDYEQYF
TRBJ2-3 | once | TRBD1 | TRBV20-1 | TGCAGTGCCGGTCCGGGACAGGCTAGCACAGATACGCAGTATTTT | CSAGPGQASTDTQYF
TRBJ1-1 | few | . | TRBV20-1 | TGCAGTGCTAGCGTTTGGGGATCGAACACTGAAGCTTTCTTT | CSASVWGSNTEAFF
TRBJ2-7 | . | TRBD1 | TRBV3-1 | TGTGCCAGCAGCCGGGGACAGACAAACTACGAGCAGTACTTC | CASSRGQTNYEQYF
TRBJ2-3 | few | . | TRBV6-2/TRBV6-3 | TGTGCCAGCAGACAGCCAAGCGCAGATACGCAGTATTTT | CASRQPSADTQYF
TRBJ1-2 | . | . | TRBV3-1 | TGTGCCAGCAGCCACCCCTCATGGGGGGGGCCCTATGGCTACACCTTC | CASSHPSWGGPYGYTF
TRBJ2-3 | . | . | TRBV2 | TGTGCCAGCATGAGGGAAAGCACAGATACGCAGTATTTT | CASMRESTDTQYF
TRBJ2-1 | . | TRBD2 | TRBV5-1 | TGCGCCAGCAGCTTGGAGGCTAGCGGGGGGGCCTATGAGCAGTTCTTC | CASSLEASGGAYEQFF
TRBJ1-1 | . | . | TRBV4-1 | TGCGCCAGCAGGCTACTGGGGGGCACTGAAGCTTTCTTT | CASRLLGGTEAFF
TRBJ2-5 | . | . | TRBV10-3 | TGTGCCATCAGTCCTACATCGAGACGGGAGACCCAGTACTTC | CAISPTSRRETQYF
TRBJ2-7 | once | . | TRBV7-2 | TGTGCCAGCAGCCCAAGAGAGGCGTCCCCCCGCTACGAGCAGTACTTC | CASSPREASPRYEQYF
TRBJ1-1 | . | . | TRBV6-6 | TGTGCCAGCAGGTACCTAGAGTCGACTGAAGCTTTCTTT | CASRYLESTEAFF
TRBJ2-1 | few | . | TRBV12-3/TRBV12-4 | TGTGCCAGCAGTTTACTGTACGGGCTTGGTTACAATGAGCAGTTCTTC | CASSLLYGLGYNEQFF
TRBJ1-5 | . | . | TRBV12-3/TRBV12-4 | TGTGCCAGCAGTTTAGATTATGGGAATAGCAATCAGCCCCAGCATTTT | CASSLDYGNSNQPQHF
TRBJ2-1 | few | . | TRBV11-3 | TGTGCCAGCAGCCGTTCGGTCCTACCCTCCTACAATGAGCAGTTCTTC | CASSRSVLPSYNEQFF
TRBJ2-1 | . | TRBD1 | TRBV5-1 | TGCGCCAGCAGCGCGGACAGGGGGCTTAACAATGAGCAGTTCTTC | CASSADRGLNNEQFF
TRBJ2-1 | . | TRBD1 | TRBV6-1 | TGTGCCAGCAGTGAAGGTCAGGGGGCGTACAATGAGCAGTTCTTC | CASSEGQGAYNEQFF
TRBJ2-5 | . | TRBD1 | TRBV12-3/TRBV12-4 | TGTGCCAGCAGTCCCTACAGGGGCAATGAGCAGTACTTC | CASSPYRGNEQYF